This is a list of T cell receptor beta chains from one sample in a study of CD8+CD57+ T cells in acquired aplastic anemia. TCRdb analysed the reads with MiXCR anew, one entry per CDR3 protein. The table includes some 210,000 distinct CDR3 sequences, around 60% detected once. The specimen sequenced was sorted CD4+, CD8+, or CD8+CD57+ T cells (not recorded which) from PBMCs. Receptors originate from a human donor in good health. Both conserved end residues are part of each CDR3. D genes are given only for firm matches. Size tells how often a clone was seen (once, few, many) or the class of an expanded clone, and some rows leave it out.

clone size,V gene,J gene,D gene,CDR3 DNA,CDR3 protein
many,TRBV10-3,TRBJ2-3,TRBD2,TGTGCCATCTCGGCGAGCGGGAGGATCCTCACAGATACGCAGTATTTT,CAISASGRILTDTQYF
.,TRBV3-1,TRBJ2-1,.,TGTGCCAGCAGCCTCGGGTTTCCCTACAATGAGCAGTTCTTC,CASSLGFPYNEQFF
.,TRBV7-2,TRBJ1-5,.,TGTGCCAGCAGCACAACAAGGGCAGGTCAGCCCCAGCATTTT,CASSTTRAGQPQHF
many,TRBV7-8,TRBJ2-1,.,TGTGCCAGCAGCCCGCCCGGGACATCCTACAATGAGCAGTTCTTC,CASSPPGTSYNEQFF
.,TRBV4-1,TRBJ1-6,.,TGCGCCGCGGGGGGAAACCATTCACCCCTCCACTTT,CAAGGNHSPLHF
.,TRBV20-1,TRBJ2-7,TRBD2,TGCAGTGCTGCCGGGACTAGATTATCCTACGAGCAGTACTTC,CSAAGTRLSYEQYF
few,TRBV20-1,TRBJ2-7,.,TGCAGTGCTAGAAAACCCTGGTACGAGCAGTACTTC,CSARKPWYEQYF
.,TRBV29-1,TRBJ1-3,.,TGCAGCGTTGTGGTAGGCTCTGGAAACACCATATATTTT,CSVVVGSGNTIYF
.,TRBV7-9,TRBJ1-4,TRBD1,TGTGCCAGCAGTCAACAGGGGGCGGGGAATGAAAAACTGTTTTTT,CASSQQGAGNEKLFF
.,TRBV2,TRBJ1-6,TRBD1,TGTGCCAGCAGTGCCCGGGGACAGGATAATTCACCCCTCCACTTT,CASSARGQDNSPLHF
.,TRBV24-1,TRBJ1-2,.,TGTGCCACCAGTGACCCCTATGGCTACACCTTC,CATSDPYGYTF
many,TRBV20-1,TRBJ2-7,TRBD2,TGCAGTGCTAGAGAGCGGGGGGGGGCCTACGAGCAGTACTTC,CSARERGGAYEQYF
many,TRBV27,TRBJ2-7,.,TGTGCCTCCGGGCAGGGGAACTACGAGCAGTACTTC,CASGQGNYEQYF
.,TRBV5-1,TRBJ2-1,.,TGCGCCAGCAGCCAAACTTTTGACAGCTCCTACAATGAGCAGTTCTTC,CASSQTFDSSYNEQFF
.,TRBV24-1,TRBJ1-2,.,TGTGCCACCAGAGGGGAAGGGCGGAACTATGGCTACACCTTC,CATRGEGRNYGYTF
.,TRBV9,TRBJ1-5,.,TGTGCCAGCAGCCCCTCCGTTGGGGTCAATCAGCCCCAGCATTTT,CASSPSVGVNQPQHF
.,TRBV12-3/TRBV12-4,TRBJ2-5,.,TGTGCCAGCAGTTCCCCCACTTGGGGGACCTACGAGACCCAGTACTTC,CASSSPTWGTYETQYF
many,TRBV6-2/TRBV6-3,TRBJ1-1,.,TGTGCCAGCAGTTACGGGGCAGCGGAAGCTTTCTTT,CASSYGAAEAFF
.,TRBV7-3,TRBJ1-1,TRBD1,TGTGCCAGCAGCCTTTGGACAGGGGGCGCGGTAAAGGAAGCTTTCTTT,CASSLWTGGAVKEAFF
once,TRBV10-3,TRBJ1-5,TRBD1,TGTGCCATCAGCCTCCAGGGGGGCAATCAGCCCCAGCATTTT,CAISLQGGNQPQHF
few,TRBV7-9,TRBJ1-5,.,TGTGCCAGCAGCTTGGCCTACGGGGGAAGGCCGGACGGCAATCAGCCCCAGCATTTT,CASSLAYGGRPDGNQPQHF
.,TRBV3-1,TRBJ1-5,.,TGTGCCAGCAGCCAAGATGGAGGGGAAGGGTATAAGCCCCAGCATTTT,CASSQDGGEGYKPQHF
.,TRBV20-1,TRBJ2-3,TRBD2,TGCAGTGCTGGGGGGGCAGATACGCAGTATTTT,CSAGGADTQYF
.,TRBV20-1,TRBJ2-5,.,TGCAGTGCTGTGGGGTCCCAGGGGACCCAGTACTTC,CSAVGSQGTQYF
.,TRBV7-8,TRBJ1-2,.,TGTGCCAGCAGCCCAGAGGGGGGGGACTATGGCCACACCTTC,CASSPEGGDYGHTF
few,TRBV10-2,TRBJ1-2,.,TGCGCCAGCAGTGAACAAGAAGCTAACTATGGCTACACCTTC,CASSEQEANYGYTF
many,TRBV9,TRBJ1-3,.,TGTGCCAGCTCGGACCCATCTGGAAACACCATATATTTT,CASSDPSGNTIYF
many,TRBV13,TRBJ1-1,TRBD1,TGTGCCAGCAGCCCGTGGGACAGGGGGAACACTGAAGCTTTCTTT,CASSPWDRGNTEAFF
once,TRBV6-1,TRBJ1-5,.,TGTGCCAGCAGGTCGTCCTGGTATCAGCCCCAGCATTTT,CASRSSWYQPQHF
.,TRBV20-1,TRBJ2-7,.,TGCAGTGCTAGAGATCAGGTTGGCTACGAGCAGTACTTC,CSARDQVGYEQYF
.,TRBV19,TRBJ1-1,.,TGTGCCAGTAGCCCTGGGGGGAACACTGAAGCTTTCTTT,CASSPGGNTEAFF
.,TRBV19,TRBJ2-7,.,TGTGCCAGTATGATTGACTCAAGCCATTACGAGCAGTACTTC,CASMIDSSHYEQYF
once,TRBV7-7,TRBJ2-5,TRBD2,TGTGCTAGCAGCATAGCTAGCGGGGGGGGTCAAGAGACCCAGTACTTC,CASSIASGGGQETQYF